This T cell receptor beta chain was found in a study of cytomegalovirus exposure and HLA in healthy donors. Use of 60 Vbeta and 13 Jbeta primers characterized the PCR. Sequenced by immunoSEQ multiplex PCR; TCRdb stores in-frame clones only, minus some. This table has about 94,000 clones, more than 60% appearing once. V was clipped by 5 bases and J by 1 base; unmatched bases: 14. CDR3 length equals 18 residues. Germline CDR1 and CDR2: MDHEN and SYDVKM. The sample taken for sequencing was PBMCs. This TCR was sampled from a man younger than 45 in good health and CMV-seronegative. This chain links TRBV28 with TRBJ2-3, with 8 bases identical to TRBD2. The CDR3 DNA sequence: TGTGCCAGCAGTAAAACGGGCGGGAGGTTCTTACGCACAGATACGCAGTATTTT. Amino acids: CASSKTGGRFLRTDTQYF.